What follows are 6 T cell receptor beta chains derived from one specimen sequenced in a study of T-cell reconstitution after alpha-beta-depleted transplantation in children. The TCRbeta library incorporated unique molecular identifiers. TCRdb re-called the PCR reads through MiXCR, storing one row per CDR3 protein. The top ten clones hold 10% to 11% of a sample with around 300,000 distinct CDR3 sequences, around 25% of them seen once. Sequencing was performed on PBMCs, mostly from graft donor cells, taken 180 days after TCRalphabeta/CD19-depleted stem cell transplant. The receptors were gathered from a male patient younger than 18 who had a stem cell transplant for acute lymphoblastic leukemia, so the T cells may come from the graft donor.

This chain uses TRBV20-1 with TRBJ2-3, with D maybe TRBD1 (5 bases). Deletions cut 6 bases from V and 1 base from J, with 17 bases between. Per the germline V gene, CDR1 is DFQATT and CDR2 is SNEGSKA (reference sequence). The CDR3 has 15 residues. Written as DNA, the CDR3 is TGCAGTGCCGAACGCTGGGGCACCCGCACAGATACGCAGTATTTT. It specifies CSAERWGTRTDTQYF.

This chain joins TRBV12-3 or TRBV12-4 and TRBJ2-2; 9 bases align to TRBD1. The CDR3 contains 17 residues. The ends lost 7 bases at V and 6 bases at J; junction bases unmatched: 15. CDR3 in DNA: TGTGCCAGCACCTTTGTTGGAACAGGGGGCCGACCCGGGGAGCTGTTTTTT. Protein product: CASTFVGTGGRPGELFF.

This clonotype was seen a few times. The chain joins TRBV6-5 to TRBJ2-7; TRBD1 matches at 8 bases. Germline values: CDR1 MNHEY, CDR2 SVGAGI. Trimming cost V 2 bases and J 1 base; bases outside gene matches: 7. The CDR3 sequence is 16 residues long. Here the CDR3 reads CASSYVVRQGSYEQYF. The DNA for the CDR3 is TGTGCCAGCAGTTACGTAGTAAGACAGGGGTCCTACGAGCAGTACTTC.

The V and J genes are TRBV11-1 and TRBJ1-4; 8 bases fit TRBD1. Unmatched junction bases numbered 16, after V lost 4 bases and J lost 0 bases. Germline assignment: CDR1 SGHAT and CDR2 FQDESV (reference sequence). The CDR3 sequence is 20 residues long. CDR3 amino acids: CASSSRDRGGPPPTNEKLFF. The CDR3 region has the DNA TGTGCCAGCAGCTCCAGAGACAGGGGAGGTCCCCCCCCAACTAATGAAAAACTGTTTTTT.

The chain combines TRBV2 with TRBJ1-5, with D hard to call. Germline V gives CDR1 SNHLY, CDR2 FYNNEI. V was shortened by 2 bases and J by 6 bases, with 11 bases between the two germline ends. The CDR3 consists of 14 residues. In DNA, the CDR3 is TGTGCCAGCAGTGAAATAAGCGGTAGTCAGCCCCAGCATTTT. It encodes CASSEISGSQPQHF.

The sample holds a few counts of this clonotype. The V call is TRBV7-9, the J call TRBJ1-1; D is unresolved. The CDR3 runs to 13 residues. CDR1 SEHNR and CDR2 FQNEAQ come from the germline V gene (reference sequence). V lost 3 bases to trimming and J lost 5 bases, with 10 bases between them. The CDR3 DNA reads as TGTGCCAGCAGCTTCGAGGGCTTGACTGAAGCTTTCTTT. Encoded protein: CASSFEGLTEAFF. Full variable domain (outside the CDR3, taken from reference TRBV7-9 and TRBJ1-1): DTGVSQNPRHKITKRGQNVTFRCDPISEHNRLYWYRQTLGQGPEFLTYFQNEAQLEKSRLLSDRFSAERPKGSFSTLEIQRTEQGDSAMYLCASSFEGLTEAFFGQGTRLTVV.